Below, one T cell receptor beta chain is given with its context. Its antigen remains unknown. The data stem from a study of T cells after posttransplantation cyclophosphamide. On the day of bone marrow donation, the related graft donor provided peripheral blood. Measured with immunoSEQ multiplex PCR; TCRdb has only the in-frame clones, and not every one. Of 20,000 to 25,000 clones in the sample, around 73% were seen once. Study-wide results and limits: Skin or GI-infiltrating T cells shared few TRB sequences with blood. Recipient CMV seropositivity and CMV reactivation strongly tracked TRB clonality.

The sequenced sample consisted of memory CD4+ T cells sorted from PBMCs. The sequence was collected from a woman aged 60-75 years in good health, CMV-negative, and a related stem cell transplant donor.

CDR3 sequence reads: CASSLVGDTRKGQYF. DNA of the CDR3: TGTGCCAGCAGCTTGGTTGGGGACACCCGAAAGGGGCAGTACTTC. The chain uses TRBV5-6 and TRBJ2-7; possible D gene TRBD1, 6 bases. The CDR3 consists of 15 residues. Looked up from germline, CDR1 is SGHDT and CDR2 is YYEEEE. Between the trimmed V and J ends, which lost 0 bases and 9 bases, there was a span of 19 bases.